This T cell receptor (beta chain) derives from a study of T cell clones after liver transplantation. CDR3 size: 14 residues. In germline, CDR1 is MNHEY, CDR2 SMNVEV (reference sequence). With V trimmed by 5 bases and J by 1 base, 5 bases remained unmatched. Profiling relied on immunoSEQ multiplex PCR, and the TCRdb table lists in-frame clones only, not all of them. The data contain approximately 6,000 clones, 79% of them seen just once; the ten biggest clones take up 30% to 40%. This sequence originates from a human patient who received a liver transplant. Among the T cells, some may be from the graft donor. This sample comprised CD8+ T cells from blood, obtained 24 months after liver transplant. This chain connects TRBV27 to TRBJ2-7, with TRBD1 matching 7 bases. This chain's CDR3 is CASSPQGRSYEQYF. CDR3 DNA sequence: TGTGCCAGCAGTCCACAGGGGCGTTCCTACGAGCAGTACTTC.